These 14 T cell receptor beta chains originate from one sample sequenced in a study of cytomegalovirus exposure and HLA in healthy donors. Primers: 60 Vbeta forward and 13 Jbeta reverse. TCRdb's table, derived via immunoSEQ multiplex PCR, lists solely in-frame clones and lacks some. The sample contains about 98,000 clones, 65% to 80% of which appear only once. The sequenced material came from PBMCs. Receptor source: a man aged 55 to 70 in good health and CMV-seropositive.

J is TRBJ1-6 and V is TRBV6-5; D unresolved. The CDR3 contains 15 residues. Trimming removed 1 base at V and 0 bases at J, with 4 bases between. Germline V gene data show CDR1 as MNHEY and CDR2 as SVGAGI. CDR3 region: CASSYFSSYNSPLHF. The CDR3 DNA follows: TGTGCCAGCAGTTACTTTAGCTCCTATAATTCACCCCTCCACTTT.

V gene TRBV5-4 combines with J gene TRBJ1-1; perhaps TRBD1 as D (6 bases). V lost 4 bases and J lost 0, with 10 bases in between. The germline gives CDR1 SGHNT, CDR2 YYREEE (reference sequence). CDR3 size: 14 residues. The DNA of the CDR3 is TGTGCCAGCAGCCGGACAGTAATGAACACTGAAGCTTTCTTT. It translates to CASSRTVMNTEAFF. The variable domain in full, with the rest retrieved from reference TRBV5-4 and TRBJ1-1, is ETGVTQSPTHLIKTRGQQVTLRCSSQSGHNTVSWYQQALGQGPQFIFQYYREEENGRGNFPPRFSGLQFPNYSSELNVNALELDDSALYLCASSRTVMNTEAFFGQGTRLTVV.

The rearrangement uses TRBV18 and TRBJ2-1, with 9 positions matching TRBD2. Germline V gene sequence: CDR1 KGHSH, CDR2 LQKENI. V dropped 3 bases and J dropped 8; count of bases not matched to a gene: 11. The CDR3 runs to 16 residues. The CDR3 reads CASSPPGKRGAHEQFF. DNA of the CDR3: TGTGCCAGCTCACCCCCGGGAAAGCGGGGGGCCCATGAGCAGTTCTTC.

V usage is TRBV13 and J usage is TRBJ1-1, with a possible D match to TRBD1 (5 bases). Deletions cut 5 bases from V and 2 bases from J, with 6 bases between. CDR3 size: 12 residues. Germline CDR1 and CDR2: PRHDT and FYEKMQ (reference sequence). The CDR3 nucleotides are TGTGCCAGCAGCGACAGTAACACTGAAGCTTTCTTT. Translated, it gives CASSDSNTEAFF.

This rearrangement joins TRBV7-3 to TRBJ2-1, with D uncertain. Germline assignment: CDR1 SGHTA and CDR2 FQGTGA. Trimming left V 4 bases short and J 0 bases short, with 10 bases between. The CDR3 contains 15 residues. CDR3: CASSSGGYSYNEQFF. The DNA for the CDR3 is TGTGCCAGCAGCTCGGGTGGTTACTCCTACAATGAGCAGTTCTTC.

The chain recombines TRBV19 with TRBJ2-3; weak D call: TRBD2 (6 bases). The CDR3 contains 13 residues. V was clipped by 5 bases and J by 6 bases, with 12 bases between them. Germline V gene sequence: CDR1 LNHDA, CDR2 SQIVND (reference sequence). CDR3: CASSFSLADTQYF. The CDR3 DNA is TGTGCCAGTAGTTTCTCCCTAGCGGATACGCAGTATTTT.

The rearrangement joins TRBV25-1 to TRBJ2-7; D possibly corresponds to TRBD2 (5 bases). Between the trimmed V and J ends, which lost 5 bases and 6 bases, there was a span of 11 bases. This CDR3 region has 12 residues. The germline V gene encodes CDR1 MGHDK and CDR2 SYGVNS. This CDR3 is CASSSGLLEQYF. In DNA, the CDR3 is TGTGCCAGCAGTAGCGGACTTCTCGAGCAGTACTTC.

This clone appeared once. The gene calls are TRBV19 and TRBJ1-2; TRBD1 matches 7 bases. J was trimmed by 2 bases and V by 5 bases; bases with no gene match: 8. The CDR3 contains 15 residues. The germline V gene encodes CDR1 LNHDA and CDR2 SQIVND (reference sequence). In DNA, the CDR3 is TGTGCCAGTAGTTACTATGGGACAGAAAACTATGGCTACACCTTC. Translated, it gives CASSYYGTENYGYTF. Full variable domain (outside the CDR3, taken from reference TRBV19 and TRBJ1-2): DGGITQSPKYLFRKEGQNVTLSCEQNLNHDAMYWYRQDPGQGLRLIYYSQIVNDFQKGDIAEGYSVSREKKESFPLTVTSAQKNPTAFYLCASSYYGTENYGYTFGSGTRLTVV.

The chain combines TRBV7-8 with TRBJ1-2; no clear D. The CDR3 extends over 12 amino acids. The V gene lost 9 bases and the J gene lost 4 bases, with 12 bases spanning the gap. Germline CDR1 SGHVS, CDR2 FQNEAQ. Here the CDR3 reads CASLQAGYGYTF. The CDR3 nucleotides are TGTGCCAGTCTGCAGGCGGGCTATGGCTACACCTTC.

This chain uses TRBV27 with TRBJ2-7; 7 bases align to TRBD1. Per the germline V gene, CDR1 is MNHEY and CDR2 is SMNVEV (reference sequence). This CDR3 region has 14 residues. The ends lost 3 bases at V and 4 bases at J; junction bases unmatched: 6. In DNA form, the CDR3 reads TGTGCCAGCAGTTTTTTCGCAGGGGGATACGAGCAGTACTTC. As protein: CASSFFAGGYEQYF.

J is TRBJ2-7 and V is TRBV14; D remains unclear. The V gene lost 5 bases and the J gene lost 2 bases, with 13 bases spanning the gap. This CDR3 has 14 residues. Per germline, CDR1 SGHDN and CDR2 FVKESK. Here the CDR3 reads CASSYDIHPYEQYF. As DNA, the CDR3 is TGTGCCAGCAGCTATGACATCCATCCCTACGAGCAGTACTTC.

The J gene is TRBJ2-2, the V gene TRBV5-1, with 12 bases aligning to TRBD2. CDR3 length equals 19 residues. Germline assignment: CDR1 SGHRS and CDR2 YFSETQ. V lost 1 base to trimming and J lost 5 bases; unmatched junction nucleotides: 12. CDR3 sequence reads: CASSLLSASGGAMTGELFF. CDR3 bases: TGCGCCAGCAGCTTGTTGTCGGCTAGCGGGGGGGCGATGACCGGGGAGCTGTTTTTT. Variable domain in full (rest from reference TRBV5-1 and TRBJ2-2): KAGVTQTPRYLIKTRGQQVTLSCSPISGHRSVSWYQQTPGQGLQFLFEYFSETQRNKGNFPGRFSGRQFSNSRSEMNVSTLELGDSALYLCASSLLSASGGAMTGELFFGEGSRLTVL.

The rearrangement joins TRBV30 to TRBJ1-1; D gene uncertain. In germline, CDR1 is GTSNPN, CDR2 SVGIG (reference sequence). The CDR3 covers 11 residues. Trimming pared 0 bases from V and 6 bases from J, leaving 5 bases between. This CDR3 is CAWSVRSEAFF. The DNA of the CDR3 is TGTGCCTGGAGTGTTCGGTCTGAAGCTTTCTTT.

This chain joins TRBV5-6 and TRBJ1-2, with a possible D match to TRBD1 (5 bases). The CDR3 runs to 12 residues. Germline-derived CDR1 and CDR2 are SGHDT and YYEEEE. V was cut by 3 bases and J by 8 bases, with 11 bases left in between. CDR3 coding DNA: TGTGCCAGCAGCTCCCAGGGCGGCGGCTACACCTTC. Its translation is CASSSQGGGYTF.